The entry below describes one T cell receptor beta chain. CDR1 MNHEY and CDR2 SVGAGI come from the germline V gene. The CDR3 contains 12 residues. The V and J ends lost 11 bases and 4 bases respectively, with 14 bases between them. In the original analysis: Scientists estimated how many nucleated cells there were by amplifying reference gene primers. This table comes from immunoSEQ multiplex PCR, and its TCRdb copy is limited to in-frame clones, with some not included. The DNA gave D and trimming, while V, J and clone size come from that table. The data contain under 75,000 clones, over 75% of them seen just once; the ten biggest clones take up roughly 6.9%. This entry is derived from a study of blood T cell repertoires in COVID-19. About the research overall: Both acute and convalescent COVID-19 samples were obtained from the United States, Italy and Spain. T cells, B-cell-depleted T cells, or PBMCs provided the cDNA or gDNA that served as material.

Input material: peripheral blood. The receptor was derived from a man aged 60 to 75 with acute or convalescent COVID-19. The chain links TRBV6-5 to TRBJ2-5; TRBD2 is a possible D gene (5 bases). CDR3 sequence (DNA): TGTGCCCTACGGGGTCCCGGAGAGACCCAGTACTTC. It translates to CALRGPGETQYF.